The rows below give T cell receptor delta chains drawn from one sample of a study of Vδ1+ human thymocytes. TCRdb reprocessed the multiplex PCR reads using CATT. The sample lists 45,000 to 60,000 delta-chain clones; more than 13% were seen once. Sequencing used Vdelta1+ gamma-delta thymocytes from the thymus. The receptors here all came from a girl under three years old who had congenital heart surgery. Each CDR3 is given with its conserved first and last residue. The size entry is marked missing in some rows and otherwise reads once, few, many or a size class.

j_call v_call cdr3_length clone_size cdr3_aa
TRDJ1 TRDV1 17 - CALGELVPYPATDKLIF
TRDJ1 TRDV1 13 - CALGELLGDELIF
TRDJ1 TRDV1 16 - CALGEIGPTDTDKLIF
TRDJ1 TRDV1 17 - CALGEPTHPPCTDKLIF
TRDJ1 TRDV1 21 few CALVSKAFLLGWDRVTDKLIF
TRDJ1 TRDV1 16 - CALGEPPSRGTDKLIF
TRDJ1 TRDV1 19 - CALGELEPPTGGFGDKLIF
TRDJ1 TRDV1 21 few CALGELPTDGTGGYAADKLIF
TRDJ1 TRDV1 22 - CALGELSRSYRTGSPYTDKLIF
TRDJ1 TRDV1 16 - CALVEFEGPTTDKLIF
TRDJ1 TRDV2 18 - CACGPPEGDTKYTDKLIF
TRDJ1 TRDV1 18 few CALGATILRSTPTLKLIF
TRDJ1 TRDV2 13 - CACDLVLGDTIIF
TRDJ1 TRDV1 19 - CALGKRVAYHVGYTDKLIF
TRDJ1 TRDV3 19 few CASETGPLQSPYWGIGLIF
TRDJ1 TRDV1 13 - CALGEIVACGVIF
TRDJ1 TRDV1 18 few CALGELSSRTGGTDKLIF
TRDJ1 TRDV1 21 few CALGESCLLCTGGRYTDKLIF
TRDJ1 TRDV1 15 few CALGELGGCTDKLIF
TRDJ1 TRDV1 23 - CALGPPTFFLQRFTGGLTDKLIF
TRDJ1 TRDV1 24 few CALGQQGSPLGYWGILPVTDKLIF
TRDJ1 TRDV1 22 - CALGEQRWVCTGGYRNTDKLIF
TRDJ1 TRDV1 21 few CALGELLHPSGIRLTSDKLIF
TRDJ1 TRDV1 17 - CALGNHGGYLYTDKLIF
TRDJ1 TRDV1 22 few CALGELGRLVYWGIRRSDKLIF
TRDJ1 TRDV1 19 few CALGELSYGTGDYTDKLIF
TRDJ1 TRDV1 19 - CALGHPSYGLGDPTDKLIF
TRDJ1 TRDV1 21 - CALGNSGSYPRTGGYRGVLIF
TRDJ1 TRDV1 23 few CALGEPRFPQLGDRVTNTDKLIF
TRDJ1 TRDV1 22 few CALGGHLRRVYWGINNTDKLIF
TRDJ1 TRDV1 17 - CALSLTTGDPYTDKLIF
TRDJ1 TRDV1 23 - CALAPSAFLEELWGIPITDKLIF
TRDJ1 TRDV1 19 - CALGELGRSYAGYTDKLIF
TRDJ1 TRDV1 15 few CALGERRAYADKLIF
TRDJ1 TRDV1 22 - CALGELSSYSFWGIDRTDKLIF
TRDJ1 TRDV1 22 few CALGEHWRNTRPSRAYTDKLIF
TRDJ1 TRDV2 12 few CACEPRTDKLIF
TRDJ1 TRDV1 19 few CALGFVVLGELLYTDKLIF
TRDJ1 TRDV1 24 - CALGERRESFLSYWGPSYTDKLIF
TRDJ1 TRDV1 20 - CALGELTLQSPPPYTDKLIF
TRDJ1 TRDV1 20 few CALALPLLTGGYEGPDKLIF
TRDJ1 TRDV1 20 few CALGDIRLPVWGIRADKLIF